The T cell receptor beta chain under discussion was sequenced for a study of blood T cells in healthy people across ages (dated by TCRdb to about 2015). As for the study more broadly: In model experiments, template switching captured about one uniquely barcoded TCR beta cDNA molecule for every two T cells. Using deep sequencing normalized with unique cDNA molecular identifiers, the study measured how TCR beta repertoire diversity changes with age. The donors were divided into four age groups: young (average approximately 15 years), middle-aged (around 41), aged (approximately 59) and long-lived (around 80). The study analyzed two additional independent replicas of 1 million unique cDNA reads from the same blood draw for two donors, one aged 18 to 30 and one aged 80 or older. Beyond this particular receptor, the publication reports: As age increased, observed TCR beta diversity per million T cells dropped in a roughly linear way, and a significant reduction was already evident by age around 41. There was a strong correlation between observed TCR beta diversity and the percentage of naive T cells measured by flow cytometry. Because the CMV infection status of the donors was unknown, age-related changes in expanded clonotypes may potentially have been confounded. Compared with the aged group, more naive CD4+ T cells, fewer expanded clones and increased TCR diversity were shown by the long-lived group, suggesting age selection. Total diversity estimates from one million sequenced T cells were considered lower bounds and underestimates. Since profiling was done on bulk unsorted PBMCs, naive and antigen-experienced compartments could not be conclusively compared.

From the germline V gene, CDR1 is MGHRA and CDR2 is YSYEKL. Inclusive of the bounding cysteine and phenylalanine, the CDR3 is 15 residues long. The sequence is cut down to CDR3 DNA, 45 bases in frame from base 1. V and J lose 2 bases and 7 bases, and a span of 14 bases separates them. The roughly 38 donors, aged about 6 to 95 years, were systemically healthy Caucasian individuals from Russia. Each donor gave about 9.7 milliliters of peripheral blood, drawn into EDTA-treated Vacutainer tubes. PBMCs were isolated by Ficoll-Paque density-gradient centrifugation, with at least 6 million obtained per sample. Total RNA, at least 6 micrograms per sample, was extracted from PBMCs with Trizol reagent. Naive CD45RAhigh/CD27high T cell percentages were measured by flow cytometry on a PBMC aliquot from every donor. The library was prepared using 5' RACE. These reads were obtained on an Illumina HiSeq 2500. A second PCR of 7 to 11 cycles was run with a J-beta primer mix and a sample-barcoded 5' primer. A template-switch 5' adaptor carrying 12 random nucleotides introduced a unique molecular identifier onto each TCR beta cDNA molecule. Each sample yielded at least 2.5 million CDR3-containing paired-end reads. First-strand cDNA synthesis was performed from all RNA using the Mint cDNA synthesis kit, with priming by a TRBC-specific oligonucleotide. Following uracil-DNA glycosylase treatment, a first 18-cycle PCR with universal primers M1SS and BC2_uni_R was performed on all cDNA. Per the authors' processing: For normalization, 1 million high-quality reads were randomly selected from each sample, with every read carrying a distinct molecular identifier. Instead of being binned into consensus sequences, reads with shared molecular identifiers were discarded. MiTCR, with a Q25 quality threshold and the strictest error-elimination algorithm, was used for CDR3 identification, clonotype clustering and error correction. A nonparametric unseen species model with Euler transformation was used to estimate a lower bound on total TCR beta diversity. TCRdb reprocessing: public reads trimmed at Q25 with fastp, clones called with MiXCR, in-frame beta chains kept. Rows merge per CDR3 protein into single entries with the most common DNA and genes. For this entry, the V and J calls and clone size follow TCRdb and not the study's own pipeline. The sample contains under 700,000 distinct CDR3 sequences, less than 25% of them found a single time. The ten largest account for under 9% of the sample.

Points on this clonotype: What antigen it recognizes has not been identified. No much larger clonotype is one base removed from it; base qualities were not supplied.

This sample also appeared in a second study, on T cells of mothers and their children. The second source states: Donors were nine systemically healthy Caucasian individuals: three mothers and their six children. cDNA synthesis used all of the extracted RNA, with around 1.4 ug of RNA in each 15 ul reaction. In the second PCR, the M1S primer introduced both the sample barcodes and 2-4 random nucleotides. Each mother yielded over 8.5 million TCR beta CDR3 reads and each child some 3 million reads. In both related and unrelated pairs, thymic selection shapes the output of TCR recombination in a similar way, with inherited differences having only a minor effect. Related mother-child pairs always showed normalized repertoire overlap that was slightly higher than in unrelated mother-child pairs, though the difference was never significant. Persistent microchimeric T cell clones were not detected, at a sensitivity of roughly 100 clones per million clonotypes. The study used deep NGS to compare TCR beta repertoires of mothers and children, seeking features distinguishing related mother-child pairs from unrelated individuals. Mothers averaged approximately 40 +/- 4 years of age and children averaged roughly 12 +/- 4 years. After adapter ligation with NEBNext reagents, the libraries were sequenced on Illumina HiSeq 2000 with 100+100 nt paired-end reads. To prevent cross-contamination, the mother and child libraries were prepared a month apart and were sequenced in separate runs. Between roughly 450,000 and 2,000,000 distinct TCR beta clonotypes were identified per donor. Naive TCR beta clonotypes were estimated from low-frequency clonotypes matched to each donor's FACS-determined naive share, without sorting.

This clonotype originated in a boy younger than 18 in good health. Recombination linked TRBV4-1 to TRBJ1-4; the D gene is possibly TRBD1, with 6 bases matching. The sample comprised blood. The sequence in DNA is TGCGCCAGCAGCCAACCCCAAAAGGGGGGTGAAAAACTGTTTTTT. This codes for CASSQPQKGGEKLFF.